A selection of T cell receptor beta chains follows, all from one sample in a study of early T cells in non-severe SARS-CoV-2 infection. MiXCR, applied by TCRdb to the 5' RACE reads, yields one record per CDR3 protein. Of about 36,000 distinct CDR3 sequences in the sample, just under 4% were seen once. Sequenced: whole blood. These receptor sequences come from an adult who was a healthcare worker with PCR-confirmed SARS-CoV-2 infection or an uninfected control (not recorded which). CDR3s include the opening cysteine and the closing phenylalanine or tryptophan. The order of the fields is clone size, D gene, V gene, CDR3 length, J gene, CDR3 protein, CDR3 DNA. The D gene is left open where the match is weak. Rows give clone size only sometimes, using once, few, many, or a class for an expanded clone.

clone size: many
D gene: NA
V gene: TRBV9
CDR3 length: 15
J gene: TRBJ2-7
CDR3 protein: CASSVGFQGIYEQYF
CDR3 DNA: TGTGCCAGCAGCGTAGGATTTCAGGGGATCTACGAGCAGTACTTC

clone size: many
D gene: NA
V gene: TRBV19
CDR3 length: 13
J gene: TRBJ1-5
CDR3 protein: CASSINGDQPQHF
CDR3 DNA: TGTGCCAGTAGTATAAACGGGGATCAGCCCCAGCATTTT

clone size: many
D gene: NA
V gene: TRBV12-3/TRBV12-4
CDR3 length: 13
J gene: TRBJ1-1
CDR3 protein: CASSRQENTEAFF
CDR3 DNA: TGTGCCAGCAGTAGACAGGAGAACACTGAAGCTTTCTTT

clone size: NA
D gene: NA
V gene: TRBV24-1
CDR3 length: 12
J gene: TRBJ1-1
CDR3 protein: CATSDRDTEAFF
CDR3 DNA: TGTGCCACCAGTGATCGGGACACTGAAGCTTTCTTT

clone size: many
D gene: NA
V gene: TRBV7-2
CDR3 length: 13
J gene: TRBJ2-7
CDR3 protein: CANQPLDGYEQYF
CDR3 DNA: TGTGCCAACCAACCTTTGGACGGTTACGAGCAGTACTTC

clone size: NA
D gene: NA
V gene: TRBV7-6
CDR3 length: 14
J gene: TRBJ2-2
CDR3 protein: CASSLSGAAGELFF
CDR3 DNA: TGTGCCAGCAGCTTATCAGGCGCGGCGGGGGAGCTGTTTTTT

clone size: many
D gene: NA
V gene: TRBV7-2
CDR3 length: 13
J gene: TRBJ2-6
CDR3 protein: CASSPGRANVLTF
CDR3 DNA: TGTGCCAGCAGCCCGGGTCGTGCCAACGTCCTGACTTTC

clone size: many
D gene: TRBD2
V gene: TRBV15
CDR3 length: 14
J gene: TRBJ2-3
CDR3 protein: CATSTAGGDDTQYF
CDR3 DNA: TGTGCCACCAGCACGGCGGGAGGGGACGATACGCAGTATTTT

clone size: few
D gene: NA
V gene: TRBV6-5
CDR3 length: 16
J gene: TRBJ2-3
CDR3 protein: CASSYSITGLTDTQYF
CDR3 DNA: TGTGCCAGCAGTTACTCTATAACAGGGCTCACAGATACGCAGTATTTT

clone size: NA
D gene: NA
V gene: TRBV7-2
CDR3 length: 14
J gene: TRBJ1-5
CDR3 protein: CASSLDSRNQPQHF
CDR3 DNA: TGTGCCAGCAGCTTAGACAGCCGCAATCAGCCCCAGCATTTT

clone size: many
D gene: NA
V gene: TRBV10-3
CDR3 length: 16
J gene: TRBJ1-4
CDR3 protein: CAISDSWGTEVEKLFF
CDR3 DNA: TGTGCCATCAGTGACTCCTGGGGGACGGAAGTTGAAAAACTGTTTTTT

clone size: few
D gene: NA
V gene: TRBV5-1
CDR3 length: 15
J gene: TRBJ1-2
CDR3 protein: CASSLTAAPNYGYTF
CDR3 DNA: TGCGCCAGCAGCTTGACTGCAGCCCCTAACTATGGCTACACCTTC

clone size: many
D gene: TRBD2
V gene: TRBV7-6
CDR3 length: 15
J gene: TRBJ2-7
CDR3 protein: CASSPGGGSSYEQYF
CDR3 DNA: TGTGCCAGCAGTCCCGGGGGGGGGAGCTCCTACGAGCAGTACTTC

clone size: NA
D gene: TRBD1
V gene: TRBV5-1
CDR3 length: 14
J gene: TRBJ1-1
CDR3 protein: CASRTGFGNTEAFF
CDR3 DNA: TGCGCCAGCCGGACAGGGTTTGGGAACACTGAAGCTTTCTTT

clone size: many
D gene: NA
V gene: TRBV4-3
CDR3 length: 15
J gene: TRBJ1-1
CDR3 protein: CASSQDIDMNTEAFF
CDR3 DNA: TGCGCCAGCAGCCAAGATATTGATATGAACACTGAAGCTTTCTTT

clone size: many
D gene: NA
V gene: TRBV30
CDR3 length: 13
J gene: TRBJ1-5
CDR3 protein: CAWSTHSNQPQHF
CDR3 DNA: TGTGCCTGGAGCACCCATAGCAATCAGCCCCAGCATTTT

clone size: few
D gene: NA
V gene: TRBV5-1
CDR3 length: 17
J gene: TRBJ2-3
CDR3 protein: CASSLDARVDFRDTQYF
CDR3 DNA: TGCGCCAGCAGCTTGGATGCTAGGGTGGATTTTCGAGATACGCAGTATTTT

clone size: many
D gene: NA
V gene: TRBV19
CDR3 length: 15
J gene: TRBJ2-7
CDR3 protein: CASSIAPSPSYEQYF
CDR3 DNA: TGTGCCAGTAGTATCGCGCCTAGTCCCTCCTACGAGCAGTACTTC

clone size: few
D gene: NA
V gene: TRBV7-3
CDR3 length: 15
J gene: TRBJ2-2
CDR3 protein: CASSPTTANTGELFF
CDR3 DNA: TGTGCCAGCAGCCCCACGACCGCTAACACCGGGGAGCTGTTTTTT

clone size: many
D gene: NA
V gene: TRBV5-4
CDR3 length: 14
J gene: TRBJ2-1
CDR3 protein: CASSLEDRSAEQFF
CDR3 DNA: TGTGCCAGCAGCTTGGAGGACCGTAGCGCAGAGCAGTTCTTC

clone size: many
D gene: NA
V gene: TRBV28
CDR3 length: 14
J gene: TRBJ2-3
CDR3 protein: CASLSRGVTDTQYF
CDR3 DNA: TGTGCCAGCTTGTCTCGGGGTGTCACAGATACGCAGTATTTT

clone size: medium-sized
D gene: TRBD1
V gene: TRBV29-1
CDR3 length: 13
J gene: TRBJ1-2
CDR3 protein: CSVEVQGANGYTF
CDR3 DNA: TGCAGCGTTGAAGTACAGGGGGCGAATGGCTACACCTTC

clone size: NA
D gene: TRBD1
V gene: TRBV19
CDR3 length: 15
J gene: TRBJ1-1
CDR3 protein: CASSWPGQGNTEAFF
CDR3 DNA: TGTGCCAGTAGTTGGCCGGGACAGGGGAACACTGAAGCTTTCTTT

clone size: many
D gene: TRBD2
V gene: TRBV5-1
CDR3 length: 17
J gene: TRBJ2-1
CDR3 protein: CASSTPSGRAPYNEQFF
CDR3 DNA: TGCGCCAGCAGCACACCTAGCGGGAGGGCCCCCTACAATGAGCAGTTCTTC

clone size: few
D gene: NA
V gene: TRBV11-3
CDR3 length: 14
J gene: TRBJ2-1
CDR3 protein: CASTIPLGNNEQFF
CDR3 DNA: TGTGCCAGCACCATACCATTGGGAAACAATGAGCAGTTCTTC

clone size: many
D gene: NA
V gene: TRBV20-1
CDR3 length: 11
J gene: TRBJ1-5
CDR3 protein: CSARSDGPQHF
CDR3 DNA: TGCAGTGCTAGATCGGACGGGCCCCAGCATTTT

clone size: many
D gene: NA
V gene: TRBV24-1
CDR3 length: 15
J gene: TRBJ1-3
CDR3 protein: CATSDSGDFGNTIYF
CDR3 DNA: TGTGCCACCAGTGATTCAGGAGACTTTGGAAACACCATATATTTT

clone size: many
D gene: TRBD1
V gene: TRBV5-1
CDR3 length: 15
J gene: TRBJ2-7
CDR3 protein: CASSPRTGDSGEQYF
CDR3 DNA: TGCGCCAGCAGCCCCAGGACAGGGGATTCGGGCGAGCAGTACTTC

clone size: few
D gene: TRBD2
V gene: TRBV6-5
CDR3 length: 12
J gene: TRBJ2-7
CDR3 protein: CASTSGAYEQYF
CDR3 DNA: TGTGCCAGCACTAGCGGGGCCTACGAGCAGTACTTC

clone size: few
D gene: NA
V gene: TRBV6-6
CDR3 length: 12
J gene: TRBJ1-2
CDR3 protein: CASSPGVDGYTF
CDR3 DNA: TGTGCCAGCAGTCCAGGGGTTGATGGCTACACCTTC

clone size: many
D gene: TRBD1
V gene: TRBV13
CDR3 length: 17
J gene: TRBJ1-4
CDR3 protein: CASSLTSATGGDEKLFF
CDR3 DNA: TGTGCCAGCAGCCTCACCAGCGCCACAGGGGGAGATGAAAAACTGTTTTTT

clone size: many
D gene: NA
V gene: TRBV10-3
CDR3 length: 13
J gene: TRBJ1-2
CDR3 protein: CAISDRTVYGYTF
CDR3 DNA: TGTGCCATCAGTGACCGGACGGTCTATGGCTACACCTTC

clone size: medium-sized
D gene: NA
V gene: TRBV18
CDR3 length: 12
J gene: TRBJ1-5
CDR3 protein: CASSPGNQPQHF
CDR3 DNA: TGTGCCAGCTCACCAGGGAATCAGCCCCAGCATTTT

clone size: many
D gene: NA
V gene: TRBV5-4
CDR3 length: 14
J gene: TRBJ1-2
CDR3 protein: CASSLGRQGDGYTF
CDR3 DNA: TGTGCCAGCAGCTTGGGACGTCAAGGGGATGGCTACACCTTC

clone size: many
D gene: TRBD1
V gene: TRBV6-6
CDR3 length: 16
J gene: TRBJ1-2
CDR3 protein: CASRGADRASNYGYTF
CDR3 DNA: TGTGCCAGCAGAGGGGCCGACAGGGCGTCTAACTATGGCTACACCTTC

clone size: many
D gene: NA
V gene: TRBV6-2/TRBV6-3
CDR3 length: 17
J gene: TRBJ1-5
CDR3 protein: CASSYSFGTHSNQPQHF
CDR3 DNA: TGTGCCAGCAGTTACTCTTTCGGGACACATAGCAATCAGCCCCAGCATTTT

clone size: many
D gene: NA
V gene: TRBV7-2
CDR3 length: 17
J gene: TRBJ2-2
CDR3 protein: CASSVSSGAGFTGELFF
CDR3 DNA: TGTGCCAGCAGCGTAAGCAGTGGTGCGGGATTCACCGGGGAGCTGTTTTTT

clone size: many
D gene: TRBD1
V gene: TRBV20-1
CDR3 length: 18
J gene: TRBJ2-2
CDR3 protein: CSARDLIQGISETGELFF
CDR3 DNA: TGCAGTGCTAGAGATCTAATACAGGGGATTTCGGAGACCGGGGAGCTGTTTTTT

clone size: many
D gene: TRBD2
V gene: TRBV7-6
CDR3 length: 17
J gene: TRBJ2-3
CDR3 protein: CASSLFPRGRDTDTQYF
CDR3 DNA: TGTGCCAGCAGCCTCTTTCCTCGCGGGAGAGACACAGATACGCAGTATTTT

clone size: many
D gene: TRBD1
V gene: TRBV6-2/TRBV6-3
CDR3 length: 15
J gene: TRBJ1-1
CDR3 protein: CASSLQGAKGTEAFF
CDR3 DNA: TGTGCCAGCAGTCTCCAGGGGGCCAAGGGGACTGAAGCTTTCTTT